Below are 17 T cell receptor beta chains sequenced from a single sample in a study of identifying expanded T cells in peripheral blood. Method: immunoSEQ multiplex PCR; TCRdb's copy keeps in-frame clones and lacks some. Among about 90,000 clones listed, approximately 86% were seen once. Material: blood. The receptor source for this set is a person aged 18 to 69 in good health.

The V gene is TRBV5-5, the J gene TRBJ1-6; D is unresolved. Trimming shortened V by 2 bases and J by 10 bases, and 10 bases separated the two germline ends. Looked up from germline, CDR1 is SGHKS and CDR2 is YYEKEE (reference sequence). This CDR3 region has 13 residues. The CDR3 reads CASSFTRDSPLHF. The CDR3 DNA is TGTGCCAGCAGCTTCACCCGAGACTCACCCCTCCACTTT.

The chain joins TRBV19 to TRBJ1-1; D ambiguous. CDR1 and CDR2 from the germline V gene are LNHDA and SQIVND (reference sequence). V dropped 2 bases and J dropped 4 bases, with 11 bases sitting between them. CDR3 length equals 14 residues. CDR3 coding DNA: TGTGCCAGTAGTATAAAGAGGGAATTCACTGAAGCTTTCTTT. It specifies CASSIKREFTEAFF.

The CDR3 nucleotides read TGTGCCAGCAGTCCAAGGAGGCTCGGAGATACGCAGTATTTT. Its protein is CASSPRRLGDTQYF. The genes are TRBV27 and TRBJ2-3; D is possibly TRBD2 (5 bases). The ends were cut back, 5 bases at V and 5 bases at J, with 14 bases in the middle. The germline V gene has CDR1 MNHEY and CDR2 SMNVEV (reference sequence). CDR3 length: 14 amino acids.

This clone was recorded once. CDR3: CASSLKGGQGITDTQYF. For the CDR3, the DNA is TGTGCCAGCAGCTTAAAAGGAGGACAGGGCATCACAGATACGCAGTATTTT. This chain uses TRBV7-3 with TRBJ2-3; 8 bases are shared with TRBD1. The CDR3 contains 17 residues. CDR1 is SGHTA and CDR2 is FQGTGA in the germline V gene. The trim removed 1 base at V and 2 bases at J, leaving 8 bases unmatched.

The V and J genes are TRBV30 and TRBJ1-2, with 7 positions matching TRBD1. The ends lost 2 bases at V and 3 bases at J; junction bases unmatched: 9. The CDR3 has 15 amino acids. CDR1 is GTSNPN and CDR2 is SVGIG in the germline V gene (reference sequence). As DNA, the CDR3 is TGTGCCTGGAGTAAGCGGGGACAGTTTTACTATGGCTACACCTTC. It translates to CAWSKRGQFYYGYTF. The entire variable domain, with the rest obtained from reference TRBV30 and TRBJ1-2, is as follows: SQTIHQWPATLVQPVGSPLSLECTVEGTSNPNLYWYRQAAGRGLQLLFYSVGIGQISSEVPQNLSASRPQDRQFILSSKKLLLSDSGFYLCAWSKRGQFYYGYTFGSGTRLTVV.

V and J are TRBV11-1 and TRBJ2-5, with TRBD1 as a possible D gene (6 bases). Trimming pared 7 bases from V and 5 bases from J, leaving 14 bases between. The CDR3 runs to 13 residues. Germline lookup yields CDR1 SGHAT and CDR2 FQDESV (reference sequence). The CDR3 DNA sequence: TGTGCCAGCACCAACAGGGTTGGGGAGACCCAGTACTTC. This codes for CASTNRVGETQYF.

The chain employs TRBV6-5 and TRBJ2-7; 8 bases fit TRBD1. Germline lookup yields CDR1 MNHEY and CDR2 SVGAGI. The CDR3 covers 15 residues. Trimming cost V 5 bases and J 3 bases; bases outside gene matches: 9. The CDR3 bases are TGTGCCAGCAGTCCCCTTCAGGGGGCGTTCTACGAGCAGTACTTC. The encoded protein is CASSPLQGAFYEQYF.

The chain combines TRBV6-4 with TRBJ1-1, with D possibly matching TRBD1 (6 bases). The ends were cut back, 7 bases at V and 4 bases at J, with 13 bases in the middle. The CDR3 is 13 amino acids. Germline V gives CDR1 MRHNA, CDR2 SNTAGT. CDR3 sequence: CASTRDIGTEAFF. CDR3 sequence (DNA): TGTGCCAGCACCCGGGACATTGGCACTGAAGCTTTCTTT.

The V gene is TRBV7-8, the J gene TRBJ1-2; 7 bases are shared with TRBD1. The ends lost 2 bases at V and 5 bases at J; junction bases unmatched: 5. CDR1 is SGHVS and CDR2 is FQNEAQ in the germline V gene. The CDR3 is 14 amino acids. Written as DNA, the CDR3 is TGTGCCAGCAGCTTACTCGAGACAGGGTATGGCTACACCTTC. This sequence encodes CASSLLETGYGYTF.

The V gene is TRBV14, the J gene TRBJ1-1, with TRBD1 as a possible D gene (6 bases). Germline V gene data show CDR1 as SGHDN and CDR2 as FVKESK. CDR3 length: 13 residues. Trimming cost V 6 bases and J 0 bases, with 8 bases left between them. DNA for the CDR3: TGTGCCAGCAGGCGACAGGTGAACACTGAAGCTTTCTTT. Its translation is CASRRQVNTEAFF. Full variable domain (outside the CDR3, taken from reference TRBV14 and TRBJ1-1): EAGVTQFPSHSVIEKGQTVTLRCDPISGHDNLYWYRRVMGKEIKFLLHFVKESKQDESGMPNNRFLAERTGGTYSTLKVQPAELEDSGVYFCASRRQVNTEAFFGQGTRLTVV.

This chain's CDR3 is CASSSGTGPYEQYF. CDR3 coding DNA: TGTGCCAGCAGTTCCGGGACAGGTCCCTACGAGCAGTACTTC. V is TRBV6-5 and J is TRBJ2-7; 8 nucleotides align to TRBD1. With V trimmed by 4 bases and J by 2 bases, 4 bases remained unmatched. The CDR3 length is 14 residues. Germline V gene data show CDR1 as MNHEY and CDR2 as SVGAGI.

The chain joins TRBV7-2 to TRBJ1-2; 11 bases fit TRBD1. The CDR3 is made up of 15 amino acids. Germline V CDR1 and CDR2: SGHTA, FQGNSA. Trimming removed 5 bases from V and 5 bases from J; junction bases left unmatched: 7. The CDR3 DNA is TGTGCCAGCAGCCAAGGACAGGGGGCGCCTTATGGCTACACCTTC. Translating it yields CASSQGQGAPYGYTF.

The CDR3 protein is CASSVSHGELFF. DNA of the CDR3: TGTGCCAGCAGCGTTTCCCACGGGGAGCTGTTTTTT. The rearrangement joins TRBV9 to TRBJ2-2, with unresolved D. From germline, CDR1 is SGDLS and CDR2 YYNGEE. Trimming stripped 2 bases from V and 7 bases from J, with 6 bases between. CDR3 length: 12 amino acids.

The chain carries TRBV18 and TRBJ2-5, with 8 nucleotides matching TRBD1. The CDR3 runs 15 residues. Germline CDR1 KGHSH, CDR2 LQKENI. Trimming cost V 3 bases and J 5 bases; bases outside gene matches: 8. The CDR3 bases are TGTGCCAGCTCACCTCAGGGGGCTGGGGCGGAGACCCAGTACTTC. Translating gives CASSPQGAGAETQYF.

CDR3 region: CASSRFSLDTQYF. CDR3 sequence (DNA): TGTGCCAGCAGCCGATTCTCCTTAGATACGCAGTATTTT. The chain joins TRBV5-6 to TRBJ2-3; D remains ambiguous. Germline CDR1 and CDR2: SGHDT and YYEEEE. V lost 4 bases and J lost 5, with 11 bases in between. This CDR3 contains 13 residues.

DNA of the CDR3: TGTGCCAGCAGCTTAAGAAGTGTCTGGAACACTGAAGCTTTCTTT. This encodes CASSLRSVWNTEAFF. This rearrangement joins TRBV7-9 to TRBJ1-1; D uncertain. The CDR3 runs 15 residues. The germline gives CDR1 SEHNR, CDR2 FQNEAQ (reference sequence). V was pared by 2 bases and J by 1 base, with 11 bases between.

V gene TRBV18 combines with J gene TRBJ2-7, with 7 bases matching TRBD1. With 4 bases clipped from V and 2 bases from J, the junction kept 8 bases outside the gene matches. This CDR3 spans 15 amino acids. Germline lookup yields CDR1 KGHSH and CDR2 LQKENI. CDR3 DNA sequence: TGTGCCAGCTCACAAAACCGGGACAGCACCTACGAGCAGTACTTC. Amino acids: CASSQNRDSTYEQYF.